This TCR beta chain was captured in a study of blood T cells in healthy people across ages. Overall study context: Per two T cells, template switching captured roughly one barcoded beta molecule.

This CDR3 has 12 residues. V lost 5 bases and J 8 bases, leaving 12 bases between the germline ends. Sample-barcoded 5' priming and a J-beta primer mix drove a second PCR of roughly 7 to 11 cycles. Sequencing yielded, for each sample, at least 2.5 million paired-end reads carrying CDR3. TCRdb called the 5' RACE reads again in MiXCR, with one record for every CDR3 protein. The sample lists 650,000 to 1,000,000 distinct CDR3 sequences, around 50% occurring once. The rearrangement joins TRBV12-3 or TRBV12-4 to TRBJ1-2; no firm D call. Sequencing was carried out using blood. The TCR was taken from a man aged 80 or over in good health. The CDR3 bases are TGTGCCAGCAGTGCTGGGCTCTCCGGCTACACCTTC. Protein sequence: CASSAGLSGYTF.